Each of the 5 T cell receptor beta chains below was sequenced from the same sample in a study of T cell responses to AZD1222 COVID-19 vaccine (dated by TCRdb to about 2021). The time point label on this specimen signifies: about 28 days (+/-7) after the second vaccine dose. The library was prepared using the immunoSEQ multiplex PCR assay. The immuneACCESS repertoire file appears here via TCRdb, limited to in-frame rearrangements. These files lack a portion of the clones; in checked studies, under half of the deficit traces to unresolved V genes, and the cause of the others is not known. This sample lists over 130,000 clones; roughly 91% were detected once. Over 3% of the sample lies in the top ten. Source: peripheral blood, taken 28 days after the second AZD1222 dose. Receptors originate from an adult who received the AZD1222 COVID-19 vaccine.

The chain has TRBV5-1 and TRBJ2-7; D gene ambiguous. The germline gives CDR1 SGHRS, CDR2 YFSETQ. The CDR3 consists of 11 residues. V lost 0 bases, J lost 4 bases, and 2 bases lay in between. The CDR3 nucleotides are TGCGCCAGCAGCTTGGAATACGAGCAGTACTTC. Translation gives CASSLEYEQYF. The complete variable domain, with remaining parts taken from reference TRBV5-1 and TRBJ2-7, reads KAGVTQTPRYLIKTRGQQVTLSCSPISGHRSVSWYQQTPGQGLQFLFEYFSETQRNKGNFPGRFSGRQFSNSRSEMNVSTLELGDSALYLCASSLEYEQYFGPGTRLTVT.

The chain recombines TRBV24-1 with TRBJ1-2, with 7 nucleotides matching TRBD1. The CDR3 extends over 12 amino acids. Germline V lookup: CDR1 KGHDR, CDR2 SFDVKD. Trimming took 8 bases from V and 8 from J; bases not matched to a gene: 7. The CDR3 protein is CATTQGNGGYTF. The DNA for the CDR3 is TGTGCCACCACACAGGGGAATGGCGGCTACACCTTC.

The chain uses TRBV28 and TRBJ2-6; D uncertain. CDR1 MDHEN and CDR2 SYDVKM come from the germline V gene. CDR3 length: 15 amino acids. V shed 1 base and J shed 2 bases, with 6 bases lying between them. Here the CDR3 DNA reads TGTGCCAGCAGTTTATATAGGGCTGGGGCCAACGTCCTGACTTTC. This codes for CASSLYRAGANVLTF.

The rearrangement uses TRBV7-3 and TRBJ2-3; the D gene is possibly TRBD2 (5 bases). V lost 7 bases, J lost 4 bases, and 15 bases lay in between. This CDR3 is built from 14 residues. Germline loops: CDR1 SGHTA, CDR2 FQGTGA. In DNA, the CDR3 is TGTGCCAGCACCGCGGGCCTCCAGGCAGATACGCAGTATTTT. Its protein is CASTAGLQADTQYF. The full variable domain, with the rest looked up from reference TRBV7-3 and TRBJ2-3, is GAGVSQTPSNKVTEKGKYVELRCDPISGHTALYWYRQSLGQGPEFLIYFQGTGAADDSGLPNDRFFAVRPEGSVSTLKIQRTERGDSAVYLCASTAGLQADTQYFGPGTRLTVL.

Concerning this clone: The same CDR3 arises from other DNA sequences in this sample as well. CDR3 in DNA: TGCAGCGTTGATACCGATGAAGCTTTCTTT. It encodes CSVDTDEAFF. The chain combines TRBV29-1 with TRBJ1-1; no reliable D call. Trimming removed 3 bases from V and 7 bases from J, with 6 bases in between. CDR1 is SQVTM and CDR2 is ANQGSEA in the germline V gene. The CDR3 covers 10 residues.